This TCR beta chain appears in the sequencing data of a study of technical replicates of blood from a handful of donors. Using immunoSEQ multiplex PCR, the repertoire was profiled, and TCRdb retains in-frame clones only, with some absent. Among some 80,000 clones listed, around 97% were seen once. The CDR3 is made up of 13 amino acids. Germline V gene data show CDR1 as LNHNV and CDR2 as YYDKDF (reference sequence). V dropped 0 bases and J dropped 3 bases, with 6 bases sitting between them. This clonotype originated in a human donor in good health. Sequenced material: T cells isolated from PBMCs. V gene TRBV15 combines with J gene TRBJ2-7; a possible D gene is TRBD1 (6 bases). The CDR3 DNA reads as TGTGCCACCAGCAGAGAACAGGGCTACGAGCAGTACTTC. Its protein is CATSREQGYEQYF.